Listed here are 5 T cell receptor beta chains from one sample, sequenced in a study of neurological immune-mediated disorders. TCRdb re-called the 5' RACE reads through MiXCR, storing one row per CDR3 protein. This sample carries about 120,000 distinct CDR3 sequences, roughly 3.2% of them seen once, and the ten largest clones take 1% to 1.5%. The material sequenced was PBMCs. All receptors derive from a woman aged 25 to 45 with multiple sclerosis.

There are a few counts of this clonotype. The V gene is TRBV7-6, the J gene TRBJ2-3, with 11 bases identical to TRBD2. Germline assignment: CDR1 SGHVS and CDR2 FNYEAQ. V lost 5 bases, J lost 4 bases, and 8 bases stayed unmatched. CDR3 length equals 16 residues. The CDR3 region is CASSISGRAVADTQYF. In nucleotides, the CDR3 is TGTGCCAGCAGCATTAGCGGGAGGGCCGTCGCAGATACGCAGTATTTT.

This clonotype showed up many times. The gene calls are TRBV6-5 and TRBJ1-1, with 7 nucleotides matching TRBD1. In germline, CDR1 is MNHEY, CDR2 SVGAGI. Trimming cost V 0 bases and J 1 base; bases outside gene matches: 2. The CDR3 length is 15 residues. The CDR3 protein is CASSYSTGSNTEAFF. The CDR3 DNA reads TGTGCCAGCAGTTACTCGACAGGGTCGAACACTGAAGCTTTCTTT.

This clonotype was seen ten or more times. The V and J genes are TRBV7-2 and TRBJ1-2; D possibly corresponds to TRBD1 (6 bases). Germline V gene sequence: CDR1 SGHTA, CDR2 FQGNSA. Trimming took 8 bases from V and 4 from J, leaving 17 bases between them. The CDR3 is 14 amino acids. Written as DNA, the CDR3 is TGTGCCAGCGGCGGGCCGGGGGGCAGCTATGGCTACACCTTC. It yields the protein CASGGPGGSYGYTF.

This clonotype was detected ten times or more. The CDR3 nucleotides read TGTGCCAGCAGTTTCACCCTCCGGGACACCCCGGGTACTGAAGCTTTCTTT. Translated, it gives CASSFTLRDTPGTEAFF. J is TRBJ1-1 and V is TRBV7-6, with D tentatively TRBD1 (6 bases). Germline V gene sequence: CDR1 SGHVS, CDR2 FNYEAQ. The CDR3 contains 17 residues. V was cut by 6 bases and J by 5 bases, with 25 bases left in between.

This clonotype was observed many times. V usage is TRBV4-1 and J usage is TRBJ1-2; weak D call: TRBD1 (5 bases). From germline, CDR1 is MGHRA and CDR2 YSYEKL. The CDR3 covers 16 residues. Between the trimmed V and J ends, which lost 3 bases and 0 bases, there was a span of 14 bases. This CDR3 reads CASSHPWDRANYGYTF. The CDR3, as DNA: TGCGCCAGCAGCCACCCCTGGGACCGGGCTAACTATGGCTACACCTTC.